The rows below give T cell receptor beta chains drawn from one sample of a study of post-analysis software for immune sequencing data. Via MiXCR, TCRdb re-called the PCR reads, giving one row per CDR3 protein. This table has 650,000 to 850,000 distinct CDR3 sequences, 53% appearing once. Sequencing was performed on blood. The origin of the receptors is a girl between 10 and 17 years old with multiple sclerosis. Both conserved end residues are part of each CDR3. The D gene is left open where the match is weak. Clone size is shown for a subset of rows, as once, few, many or a class of expanded clone.

TRBV20-1	TRBJ2-7	-	-	TGCAGTGCTGCAGAGCAGGGTCGGGGCTACGAGCAGTACTTC	CSAAEQGRGYEQYF
TRBV2	TRBJ2-1	-	-	TGTGCCAGCAGTATCGGGACACCGACTTTCTACAATGAGCAGTTCTTC	CASSIGTPTFYNEQFF
TRBV20-1	TRBJ2-1	-	-	TGCAGTGCTTCCAGGACCGACAATGAGCAGTTCTTC	CSASRTDNEQFF
TRBV7-9	TRBJ1-2	-	-	TGTGCCAGCAGCTTAGCTTCACAGCTTTTCTATGGCTACACCTTC	CASSLASQLFYGYTF
TRBV7-2	TRBJ2-1	-	-	TGTGCCGGCGAAAGGATGGGGGGAGATGAGCAGTTCTTC	CAGERMGGDEQFF
TRBV2	TRBJ1-2	-	-	TGTGCCAGCAATGGAGGGAATGGCTACACCTTC	CASNGGNGYTF
TRBV5-1	TRBJ2-5	-	TRBD2	TGCGCCAGCAGCTTGGTGGGTAGCGGGAGAGGAGAGACCCAGTACTTC	CASSLVGSGRGETQYF
TRBV6-6	TRBJ1-5	-	-	TGTGCCAGCAGTTACTCGAACCGACTAGGGGGCAATCAGCCCCAGCATTTT	CASSYSNRLGGNQPQHF
TRBV20-1	TRBJ2-1	few	TRBD2	TGCAGTGCTAGAGATCTAGCGGGGGCGGGTGGTGAGCAGTTCTTC	CSARDLAGAGGEQFF
TRBV10-3	TRBJ1-1	-	TRBD1	TGTGCCATCAGAGTAGGGACAGGGGGCGTGAACACTGAAGCTTTCTTT	CAIRVGTGGVNTEAFF
TRBV7-9	TRBJ2-1	-	-	TGTGCCAGCAGCCAGCCCCAAAGGTCCCATGAGCAGTTCTTC	CASSQPQRSHEQFF
TRBV29-1	TRBJ1-3	-	-	TGCAGCGCTGGACAGTTCTCTGGAAACACCATATATTTT	CSAGQFSGNTIYF
TRBV18	TRBJ1-1	-	-	TGTGCCAGCTCACGGGGAACGGGACTGAACACTGAAGCTTTCTTT	CASSRGTGLNTEAFF
TRBV21-1	TRBJ1-5	-	-	TGTGCCAGCAGCAAAGTGGACCAGCCCCAGCATTTT	CASSKVDQPQHF
TRBV5-1	TRBJ1-4	-	-	TGCGCCGGCAGGCCCGGCGGGGCAACTAATGAAAAACTGTTTTTT	CAGRPGGATNEKLFF
TRBV4-1	TRBJ2-5	few	-	TGCGCCAGCAGCCAAGATGGCAGGGGTGGGGAGACCCAGTACTTC	CASSQDGRGGETQYF
TRBV7-2	TRBJ2-5	-	TRBD2	TGTGCCAGCAGCCCGCGGACTAGCGGAGAGACCCAGTACTTC	CASSPRTSGETQYF
TRBV20-1	TRBJ1-5	-	-	TGCAGTGCTAGAGAGCAGAGTGATCAGCCCCAGCATTTT	CSAREQSDQPQHF
TRBV12-5	TRBJ2-5	once	-	TGTGCTAGTGGCCTCGTCCCTCGAGAGACCCAGTACTTC	CASGLVPRETQYF
TRBV12-3/TRBV12-4	TRBJ1-4	once	-	TGTGCCAGCAGTTTTCCAGCGGGTTTTGAAAAACTGTTTTTT	CASSFPAGFEKLFF
TRBV4-2	TRBJ1-2	few	TRBD1	TGTGCCAGCAGCCAAGTAGAAATGTTTATACAGGGGGATGATGGCTACACCTTC	CASSQVEMFIQGDDGYTF
TRBV6-1	TRBJ2-7	-	-	TGTGCCAGCAGCAAACCCCTGACAGGATCGAGCTCCTACGAGCAGTACTTC	CASSKPLTGSSSYEQYF
TRBV20-1	TRBJ1-5	few	TRBD1	TGCAGTGCTACTACAGGGGGCAATCAGCCCCAGCATTTT	CSATTGGNQPQHF
TRBV20-1	TRBJ2-4	few	-	TGCAGTGCTAGAGATCCCCTCAGGGGTGCTCTGGGGGAGCAGTACTTC	CSARDPLRGALGEQYF
TRBV12-3/TRBV12-4	TRBJ1-6	-	TRBD1	TGTGCCAGCAGTTTCCGGGACAGGGAGAATTCACCCCTCCACTTT	CASSFRDRENSPLHF
TRBV20-1	TRBJ2-3	once	-	TGCAGTGCTAGAGATCGACAGGAGCACACAGATACGCAGTATTTT	CSARDRQEHTDTQYF
TRBV7-2	TRBJ2-7	-	-	TGTGCCAGCAGCTTGCCGGGCCTAGGCGAGCAGTACTTC	CASSLPGLGEQYF
TRBV2	TRBJ2-3	few	-	TGTGCCAGCAAACGGGACGGAAGCCTAAGCACAGATACGCAGTATTTT	CASKRDGSLSTDTQYF
TRBV19	TRBJ2-7	-	-	TGTGCCAGTAGTATGGTAGGGGCACGATACAATGAGCAGTACTTC	CASSMVGARYNEQYF
TRBV5-1	TRBJ2-5	-	-	TGCGCCAGCAGCTTTATGGTAGGGGAGACCCAGTACTTC	CASSFMVGETQYF
TRBV12-3/TRBV12-4	TRBJ2-5	-	-	TGTGCCAGCAGTTTAGAGCGACTACCTCAAGAGACCCAGTACTTC	CASSLERLPQETQYF
TRBV18	TRBJ1-2	-	-	TGTGCCAGCTCACCCCTCGGGACGGACTATGGCTACACCTTC	CASSPLGTDYGYTF
TRBV14	TRBJ2-7	-	-	TGTGCCAGCAGCCCCGTCCTTGGGCAGGGCCCTCCCTACGAGCAGTACTTC	CASSPVLGQGPPYEQYF
TRBV12-5	TRBJ2-1	-	-	TGTGCTAGTGGTTTGGCCATCCAGCGTTCCTCCTACAATGAGCAGTTCTTC	CASGLAIQRSSYNEQFF
TRBV7-8	TRBJ2-1	-	-	TGTGCCAGCAGCTTAGTTTCTGTCCCGGGCGCGGATGAGCAGTTCTTC	CASSLVSVPGADEQFF
TRBV18	TRBJ2-5	-	-	TGTGCCAGCTCACCATTCGGCGCAGGGGCCCAAAATCAAGAGACCCAGTACTTC	CASSPFGAGAQNQETQYF
TRBV10-3	TRBJ2-7	few	TRBD1	TGTGCCATCAGTGGGGACAGAGCCTACGAGCAGTACTTC	CAISGDRAYEQYF
TRBV6-5	TRBJ2-1	few	-	TGTGCCAGCCACCCGATAGGGGATAGCTCCTACAATGAGCAGTTCTTC	CASHPIGDSSYNEQFF
TRBV12-3/TRBV12-4	TRBJ2-7	-	TRBD2	TGTGCCAGCAGTTTAGTAAGGGACTACTTCTCCTACGAGCGGTACTTC	CASSLVRDYFSYERYF
TRBV5-1	TRBJ2-7	-	TRBD1	TGCGCCAGCAGCTTGGACTTAAACAGGGGAGCGCGGCCCTACGAGCAGTACTTC	CASSLDLNRGARPYEQYF
TRBV15	TRBJ2-7	-	-	TGTGCCACCAGCAGAGATGCAGTCTCCACCTACGAGCAGTACTTC	CATSRDAVSTYEQYF
TRBV20-1	TRBJ2-5	few	TRBD1	TGCAGTGCTAGAGCCACGGGACAGGGGAGTGTGGAGACCCAGTACTTC	CSARATGQGSVETQYF
TRBV25-1	TRBJ1-2	-	-	TGTGCCAGCAGTGCATCACGTTCCTATGGCTACACCTTC	CASSASRSYGYTF
TRBV15	TRBJ2-7	-	-	TGTGCCACCAGCAGAGACCCAGGCCGTCGGGAGCAGTACTTC	CATSRDPGRREQYF
TRBV4-1	TRBJ1-5	few	-	TGCGCCAGCAGCCAAGTCGGCGGGAGCCATAGCAATCAGCCCCAGCATTTT	CASSQVGGSHSNQPQHF
TRBV5-1	TRBJ1-4	-	-	TGCGCCAGCAGCTTGGCCTCTAGGAATAATGAAAAACTGTTTTTT	CASSLASRNNEKLFF
TRBV4-1	TRBJ1-5	-	-	TGCGCCAGCAGCCAAGATCGGGGCCAGGTCTATCAGCCCCGGCATTTT	CASSQDRGQVYQPRHF
TRBV7-9	TRBJ1-2	-	TRBD1	TGTGCCAGCACCCTTCAGCGACAGGGGTATAGCTATGGCTACACCTTC	CASTLQRQGYSYGYTF
TRBV12-3/TRBV12-4	TRBJ2-1	-	TRBD2	TGTGCCAGCAGTTTAGTGGAGCGGGGGGGCCCCAATGAGCAGTTCTTC	CASSLVERGGPNEQFF
TRBV20-1	TRBJ2-4	few	TRBD1	TGCAGTGCTGGGAGGACAGGGGGGACCAAAAACATTCAGTACTTC	CSAGRTGGTKNIQYF
TRBV3-1	TRBJ1-1	-	-	TGTGCCAGCAGCCGGAAGGGGCAGGGAGCTGAAGCTTTCTTT	CASSRKGQGAEAFF
TRBV20-1	TRBJ1-5	-	TRBD1	TGCAGTGCTAGCAGACAGGGAGGGATTCAGCCCCAGCATTTT	CSASRQGGIQPQHF
TRBV29-1	TRBJ2-7	-	TRBD1	TGCAGCGTATTGACAGGGGCCTCCTACGAGCAGTACTTC	CSVLTGASYEQYF
TRBV5-6	TRBJ2-1	-	-	TGTGCCAGCAGCTTGGGGCGACAGACCTACAATGAGCAGTTCTTC	CASSLGRQTYNEQFF
TRBV10-3	TRBJ2-3	-	-	TGTGCCATCAGTCCGGGACGTGGCCCAGATACGCAGTATTTT	CAISPGRGPDTQYF
TRBV5-1	TRBJ2-7	-	TRBD2	TGCGCCAGCAGCTTGGGAGGACTAGCGGGGTACGAGCAGTACTTC	CASSLGGLAGYEQYF
TRBV29-1	TRBJ2-3	-	-	TGCAGCGTGCGAGGGGAGACAGATACGCAGTATTTT	CSVRGETDTQYF
TRBV7-2	TRBJ1-3	-	-	TGTGCCAGCAGCTTAGTAGGCTCTGGAAACACCATATATTTT	CASSLVGSGNTIYF
TRBV5-1	TRBJ1-2	-	-	TGCGCCAGCAGCTTCCTCCAACAGTCGACCTATGGCTACACCTTC	CASSFLQQSTYGYTF
TRBV20-1	TRBJ1-2	few	-	TGCAGTGCCCCGGGGGGGGGCGATGGCTACACCTTC	CSAPGGGDGYTF